This entry lists 13 T cell receptor beta chains sequenced from one sample in a study of T cell responses to AZD1222 COVID-19 vaccine. Generated by immunoSEQ multiplex PCR, the TCRdb table keeps only in-frame clones and is missing some. This table has 90,000 to 150,000 clones, roughly 87% appearing once. The sequenced sample was peripheral blood, obtained 28 days after the second AZD1222 dose. Receptor source: an adult who received the AZD1222 COVID-19 vaccine.

The chain is built from TRBV19 and TRBJ2-2; D ambiguous. CDR1 and CDR2 from the germline V gene are LNHDA and SQIVND (reference sequence). The V gene lost 7 bases and the J gene lost 0 bases, with 9 bases spanning the gap. The CDR3 contains 14 residues. CDR3 region: CASTQAPNTGELFF. The CDR3 DNA reads as TGTGCCAGTACCCAGGCCCCGAACACCGGGGAGCTGTTTTTT. The full variable domain, completed using reference TRBV19 and TRBJ2-2, is DGGITQSPKYLFRKEGQNVTLSCEQNLNHDAMYWYRQDPGQGLRLIYYSQIVNDFQKGDIAEGYSVSREKKESFPLTVTSAQKNPTAFYLCASTQAPNTGELFFGEGSRLTVL.

This rearrangement joins TRBV19 to TRBJ1-1, with 8 bases fitting TRBD1. Germline values: CDR1 LNHDA, CDR2 SQIVND (reference sequence). This CDR3 contains 16 residues. With V trimmed by 9 bases and J by 1 base, 13 bases remained unmatched. The CDR3 sequence: CASGRSGGRGNTEAFF. The DNA for the CDR3 is TGTGCCAGCGGACGCTCAGGGGGCAGAGGGAACACTGAAGCTTTCTTT. The variable domain in full, completed from reference TRBV19 and TRBJ1-1, reads DGGITQSPKYLFRKEGQNVTLSCEQNLNHDAMYWYRQDPGQGLRLIYYSQIVNDFQKGDIAEGYSVSREKKESFPLTVTSAQKNPTAFYLCASGRSGGRGNTEAFFGQGTRLTVV.

On this clone: The same CDR3 is also encoded by other DNA sequences in this sample. V is TRBV29-1 and J is TRBJ2-7, with D maybe TRBD2 (6 bases). Germline values: CDR1 SQVTM, CDR2 ANQGSEA. The CDR3 covers 12 residues. The V and J ends lost 4 bases and 4 bases respectively, with 11 bases between them. CDR3 residues: CSVGPSGYEQYF. CDR3 nucleotide sequence: TGCAGCGTTGGCCCGAGCGGGTACGAGCAGTACTTC.

J is TRBJ2-6 and V is TRBV5-1; D is undetermined. V was pared by 2 bases and J by 0 bases, with 6 bases between. The CDR3 is 15 residues long. CDR1 SGHRS and CDR2 YFSETQ come from the germline V gene. DNA of the CDR3: TGCGCCAGCAGCTTTCTCAACTCTGGGGCCAACGTCCTGACTTTC. The encoded protein is CASSFLNSGANVLTF.

The V gene is TRBV24-1, the J gene TRBJ2-2, with D perhaps matching TRBD2 (6 bases). The CDR3 loop spans 14 amino acids. The V gene lost 5 bases and the J gene lost 5 bases, with 11 bases spanning the gap. CDR1 KGHDR and CDR2 SFDVKD come from the germline V gene. CDR3 in amino acids: CATSGGVGTGELFF. In DNA form, the CDR3 reads TGTGCCACCAGTGGCGGGGTGGGGACCGGGGAGCTGTTTTTT.

The rearrangement joins TRBV4-2 to TRBJ2-2; 9 bases agree with TRBD1. The CDR3 has 15 amino acids. The V and J ends lost 9 bases and 4 bases, in that order; junction bases with no gene match: 9. Germline CDR1 is LGHNA and CDR2 is YNFKEQ. CDR3 in DNA: TGTGCCAGTAAGGGACAGGGAAAGAGCACCGGGGAGCTGTTTTTT. The encoded protein is CASKGQGKSTGELFF.

CDR3 sequence reads: CASSLAFGSPGVDTGELFF. As DNA, the CDR3 is TGCGCCAGCAGCTTGGCCTTCGGAAGTCCCGGGGTCGACACCGGGGAGCTGTTTTTT. This chain joins TRBV5-1 and TRBJ2-2, with D maybe TRBD2 (5 bases). The germline V gene has CDR1 SGHRS and CDR2 YFSETQ. The CDR3 length is 19 residues. V was cut by 0 bases and J by 3 bases, with 21 bases left in between.

This rearrangement joins TRBV30 to TRBJ2-2; D is possibly TRBD1 or TRBD2 (6 bases each). V was trimmed by 0 bases and J by 3 bases, leaving 8 bases between them. Germline CDR1 reads GTSNPN; CDR2 reads SVGIG (reference sequence). The CDR3 extends over 14 amino acids. The CDR3 reads CAWSVGGHTGELFF. CDR3 nucleotide sequence: TGTGCCTGGAGTGTTGGGGGGCACACCGGGGAGCTGTTTTTT. Full variable domain (missing parts from reference TRBV30 and TRBJ2-2): SQTIHQWPATLVQPVGSPLSLECTVEGTSNPNLYWYRQAAGRGLQLLFYSVGIGQISSEVPQNLSASRPQDRQFILSSKKLLLSDSGFYLCAWSVGGHTGELFFGEGSRLTVL.

The V call is TRBV3-1 (or the pseudogene TRBV3-2), the J call TRBJ1-6; TRBD1 aligns across 8 bases. CDR3 size: 13 residues. From germline, CDR1 is LGHDT and CDR2 YNNKEL (reference sequence). V shed 6 bases and J 10 bases; nucleotides not matched to a gene: 5. The CDR3 sequence is CASSRGQGSPLHF. CDR3 nucleotide sequence: TGTGCCAGCAGTCGCGGACAGGGATCACCCCTCCACTTT.

Remarks on this clone: Within the sample, other DNA sequences also encode this same CDR3. The chain recombines TRBV7-2 with TRBJ1-5; D ambiguous. Trimming stripped 5 bases from V and 4 bases from J, with 9 bases between. The CDR3 contains 13 residues. Germline-derived CDR1 and CDR2 are SGHTA and FQGNSA. The CDR3 reads CASSLGLNQPQHF. For the CDR3, the DNA is TGTGCCAGCAGCCTCGGGCTTAATCAGCCCCAGCATTTT.

The CDR3 loop reads CASSSRTGWNTEAFF. The CDR3 DNA reads as TGTGCCAGCAGTTCACGGACAGGGTGGAACACTGAAGCTTTCTTT. This chain links TRBV2 with TRBJ1-1, with TRBD1 identical over 8 bases. The CDR3 is 15 residues long. In germline, CDR1 is SNHLY, CDR2 FYNNEI. Trimming took 5 bases from V and 1 from J; bases not matched to a gene: 6.

This rearrangement joins TRBV3-1 (or the pseudogene TRBV3-2) to TRBJ2-1; 9 bases align to TRBD2. The CDR3 spans 18 residues. With 5 bases clipped from V and 3 bases from J, the junction kept 14 bases outside the gene matches. Germline-derived CDR1 and CDR2 are LGHDT and YNNKEL (reference sequence). The CDR3, as DNA: TGTGCCAGCAGCTCAAGGTCGGTTAGCGGGGGAGACTACAATGAGCAGTTCTTC. Its translation: CASSSRSVSGGDYNEQFF.

The V and J genes are TRBV19 and TRBJ2-2, with 8 positions matching TRBD1. The CDR3 length is 15 residues. With V trimmed by 5 bases and J by 5 bases, 7 bases remained unmatched. Looked up from germline, CDR1 is LNHDA and CDR2 is SQIVND (reference sequence). The CDR3 region is CASSLAGGRTGELFF. The CDR3 DNA reads as TGTGCCAGTAGTCTGGCAGGGGGCAGGACCGGGGAGCTGTTTTTT. Based on the CDR3 plus reference TRBV19 and TRBJ2-2, the full variable domain is DGGITQSPKYLFRKEGQNVTLSCEQNLNHDAMYWYRQDPGQGLRLIYYSQIVNDFQKGDIAEGYSVSREKKESFPLTVTSAQKNPTAFYLCASSLAGGRTGELFFGEGSRLTVL.